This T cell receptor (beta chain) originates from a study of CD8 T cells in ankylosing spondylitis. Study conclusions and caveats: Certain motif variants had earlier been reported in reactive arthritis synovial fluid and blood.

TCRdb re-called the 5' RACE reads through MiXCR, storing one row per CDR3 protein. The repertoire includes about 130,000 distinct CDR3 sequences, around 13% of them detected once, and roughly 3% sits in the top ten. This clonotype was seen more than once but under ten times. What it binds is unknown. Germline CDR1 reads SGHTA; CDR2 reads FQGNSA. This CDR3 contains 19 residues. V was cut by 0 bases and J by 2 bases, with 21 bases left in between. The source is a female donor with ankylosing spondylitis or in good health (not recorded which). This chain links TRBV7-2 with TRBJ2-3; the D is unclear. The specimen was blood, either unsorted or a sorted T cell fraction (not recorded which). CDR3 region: CASSLAPIITPAITDTQYF. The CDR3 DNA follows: TGTGCCAGCAGCTTAGCGCCGATAATTACACCCGCGATCACAGATACGCAGTATTTT.